This T cell receptor (beta chain) originates from a study of T cell responses to AZD1222 COVID-19 vaccine. Notes on the study in general: Baseline serology detected seropositivity in only a handful of AZD1222 recipients. Researchers report vaccine-associated CD4 TCRs spanning spike, with dominance at 160-218 and 743-854. Two AZD1222 doses significantly raised spike-specific TCR breadth and depth over controls. Females outnumbered males among donors, who were mostly white British; clonal diversity was possibly underestimated.

After removal of 6 bases from V and 9 bases from J, the junction contained 13 bases not matched to a gene. CDR1 and CDR2 (germline): MNHEY, SVGAGI. The CDR3 is 15 residues long. Clones were sequenced by immunoSEQ multiplex PCR, and TCRdb holds only the in-frame ones, with some missing. The table includes roughly 120,000 clones, roughly 91% detected once. Worth noting for this clone: What it binds is unknown.

This TCR came from an adult who received the AZD1222 COVID-19 vaccine. V usage is TRBV6-5 and J usage is TRBJ1-5; 8 nucleotides line up with TRBD1. The sample here was peripheral blood, taken 28 days after the second AZD1222 dose. CDR3 region: CASSRAGQGFGPQHF. In DNA form, the CDR3 reads TGTGCCAGCAGCCGCGCAGGACAGGGTTTCGGGCCCCAGCATTTT.